Described below is a single T cell receptor (beta chain) sequence and its context. Its cognate antigen is unknown. This specimen belongs to a study of shared clonotypes between healthy human individuals. Broader study findings: Non-shared clonotypes were found to have lower generation probabilities than the clonotypes that were shared by all four of the sorted-subset donors.

Sequenced by immunoSEQ multiplex PCR; TCRdb stores in-frame clones only, minus some. The table has 2 million to 2.5 million clones, 93% seen once. Trimming removed 3 bases from V and 9 bases from J, with 14 bases in between. Germline CDR1 reads SGHVS; CDR2 reads FNYEAQ. The CDR3 extends over 13 amino acids. Each sample came from a Caucasian adult donor living in Nashville, Tennessee. A CD45RA+ naive subset and a CD45RA-negative memory subset were split from CD4+ cells. The material sequenced was naive CD4+ T cells from PBMCs. As to subset: CD45RA+ positively selected. This rearrangement joins TRBV7-6 to TRBJ2-5; TRBD1 or TRBD2 may be the D gene (5 bases each). The TCR comes from a young man in good health. Some clones in this sample may be carry-over from other donors' samples. This chain's CDR3 is CASSLTNQGAQYF. The DNA for the CDR3 is TGTGCCAGCAGCTTGACTAACCAGGGAGCCCAGTACTTC.